This T cell receptor beta chain was sequenced during a study of CD8 T cells in ankylosing spondylitis. TCRdb ran MiXCR on the 5' RACE reads and lists one entry per CDR3 protein. Seen here are about 360,000 distinct CDR3 sequences, 20% to 25% observed once, and the top ten hold roughly 13%. This TCR derives from a male donor with ankylosing spondylitis or in good health (not recorded which). The sample was blood, either unsorted or a sorted T cell fraction (not recorded which).

The DNA for the CDR3 is TGTGCCAGCAGCCTCGACAGGGGGAGACACTTTAGCACAGATACGCAGTATTTT. This gives the protein CASSLDRGRHFSTDTQYF. V usage is TRBV6-2 or TRBV6-3 and J usage is TRBJ2-3, with TRBD1 matching over 9 bases. V trimming: 6 bases; J trimming: 0 bases; junction bases outside the gene matches: 13. This CDR3 has 18 amino acids. In germline, CDR1 is MNHEY, CDR2 SVGEGT.